This T cell receptor beta chain was captured by sequencing in a study of immune evolution from preneoplasia to lung adenocarcinoma. Here immunoSEQ multiplex PCR was the method, and the copy in TCRdb shows in-frame clones only, minus some. The sample comprises some 9,900 clones, about 80% of which are singletons, and around 4.8% rests with the top ten. This CDR3 region has 14 residues. V was clipped by 4 bases and J by 0 bases, with 9 bases between them. CDR1 and CDR2 from the germline V gene are LNHDA and SQIVND (reference sequence). Sequenced sample: FFPE minimally invasive lung adenocarcinoma tissue. The clonotype was recovered from a person between 65 and 79 years old with lung adenocarcinoma. The chain employs TRBV19 and TRBJ1-1; D gene unclear. The CDR3 protein is CASSKTLVNTEAFF. As DNA, the CDR3 is TGTGCCAGTAGTAAGACTTTGGTGAACACTGAAGCTTTCTTT.